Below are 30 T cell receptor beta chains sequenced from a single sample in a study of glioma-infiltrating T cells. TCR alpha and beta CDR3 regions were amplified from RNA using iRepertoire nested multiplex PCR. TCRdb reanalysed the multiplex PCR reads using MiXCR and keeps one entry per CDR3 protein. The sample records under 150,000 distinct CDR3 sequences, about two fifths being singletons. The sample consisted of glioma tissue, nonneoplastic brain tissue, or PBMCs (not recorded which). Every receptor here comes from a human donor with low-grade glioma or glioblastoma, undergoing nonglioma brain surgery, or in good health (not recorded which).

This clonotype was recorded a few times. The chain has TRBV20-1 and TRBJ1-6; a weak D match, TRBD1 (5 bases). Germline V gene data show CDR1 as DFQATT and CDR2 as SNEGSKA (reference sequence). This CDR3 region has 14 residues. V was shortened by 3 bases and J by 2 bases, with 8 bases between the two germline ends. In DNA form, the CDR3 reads TGCAGTGCTAGCGAGGGGACCTATAATTCACCCCTCCACTTT. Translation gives CSASEGTYNSPLHF.

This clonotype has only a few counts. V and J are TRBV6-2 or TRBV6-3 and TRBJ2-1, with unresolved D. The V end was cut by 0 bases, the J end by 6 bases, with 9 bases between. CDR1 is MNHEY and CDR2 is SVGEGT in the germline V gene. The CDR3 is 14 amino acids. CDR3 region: CASSYSGLVNEQFF. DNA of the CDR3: TGTGCCAGCAGTTACTCTGGGCTAGTCAATGAGCAGTTCTTC.

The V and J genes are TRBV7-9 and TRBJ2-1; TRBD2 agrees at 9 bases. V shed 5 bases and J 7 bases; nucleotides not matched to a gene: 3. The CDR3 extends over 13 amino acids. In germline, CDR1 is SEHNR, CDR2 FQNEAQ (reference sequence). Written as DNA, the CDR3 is TGTGCCAGCAGCACCGGACTAGCGAATGAGCAGTTCTTC. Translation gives CASSTGLANEQFF.

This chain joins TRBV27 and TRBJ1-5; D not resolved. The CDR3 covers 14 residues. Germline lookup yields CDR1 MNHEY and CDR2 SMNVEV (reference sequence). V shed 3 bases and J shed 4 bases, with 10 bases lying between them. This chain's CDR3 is CASSFSGVNQPQHF. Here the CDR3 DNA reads TGTGCCAGCAGTTTCTCGGGAGTTAATCAGCCCCAGCATTTT.

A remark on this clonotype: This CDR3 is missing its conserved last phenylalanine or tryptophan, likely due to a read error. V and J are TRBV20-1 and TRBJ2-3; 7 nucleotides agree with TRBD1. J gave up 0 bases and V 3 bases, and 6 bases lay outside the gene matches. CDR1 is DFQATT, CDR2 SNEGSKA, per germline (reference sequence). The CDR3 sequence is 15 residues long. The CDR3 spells CSARTGTTSTDTQYL. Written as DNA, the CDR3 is TGCAGTGCTAGGACAGGGACCACTAGCACAGATACGCAGTATTTA.

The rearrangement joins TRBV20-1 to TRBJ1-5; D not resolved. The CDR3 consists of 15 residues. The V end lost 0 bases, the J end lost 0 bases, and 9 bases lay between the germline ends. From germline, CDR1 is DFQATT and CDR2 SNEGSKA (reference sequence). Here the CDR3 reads CSARDGEYSNQPQHF. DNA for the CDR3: TGCAGTGCTAGAGATGGAGAATATAGCAATCAGCCCCAGCATTTT.

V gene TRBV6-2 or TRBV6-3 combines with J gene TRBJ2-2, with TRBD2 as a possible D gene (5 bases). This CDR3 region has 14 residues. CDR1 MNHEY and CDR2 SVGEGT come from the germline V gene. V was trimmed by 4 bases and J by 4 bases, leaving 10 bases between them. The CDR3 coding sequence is TGTGCCAGCAGTTCGATACTAGTCACCGGGGAGCTGTTTTTT. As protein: CASSSILVTGELFF.

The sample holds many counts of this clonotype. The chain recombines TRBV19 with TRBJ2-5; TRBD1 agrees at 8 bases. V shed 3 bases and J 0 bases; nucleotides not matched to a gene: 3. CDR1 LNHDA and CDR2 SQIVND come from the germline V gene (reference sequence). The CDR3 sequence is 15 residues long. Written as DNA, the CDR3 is TGTGCCAGTAGTATCGGGACAGGAGACCAAGAGACCCAGTACTTC. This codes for CASSIGTGDQETQYF.

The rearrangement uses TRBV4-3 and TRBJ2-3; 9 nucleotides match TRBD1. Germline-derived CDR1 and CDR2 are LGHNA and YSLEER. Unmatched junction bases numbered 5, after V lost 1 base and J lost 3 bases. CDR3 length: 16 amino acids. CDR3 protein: CASSQAGTGMTDTQYF. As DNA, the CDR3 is TGCGCCAGCAGCCAAGCGGGGACAGGGATGACAGATACGCAGTATTTT.

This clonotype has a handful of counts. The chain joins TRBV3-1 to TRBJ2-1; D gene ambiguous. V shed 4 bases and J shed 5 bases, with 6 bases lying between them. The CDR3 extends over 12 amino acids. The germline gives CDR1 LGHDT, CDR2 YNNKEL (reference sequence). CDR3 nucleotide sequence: TGTGCCAGCAGCCGATCTAACAATGAGCAGTTCTTC. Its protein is CASSRSNNEQFF.

CDR3 coding DNA: TGCAGTGCTAGAAAGGGGTTTCTAGATACGCAGTATTTT. Amino acid sequence: CSARKGFLDTQYF. The chain couples TRBV20-1 to TRBJ2-3, with D perhaps matching TRBD1 (5 bases). Trimming cost V 2 bases and J 5 bases, with 11 bases left between them. This CDR3 is 13 amino acids long. Germline lookup yields CDR1 DFQATT and CDR2 SNEGSKA (reference sequence).

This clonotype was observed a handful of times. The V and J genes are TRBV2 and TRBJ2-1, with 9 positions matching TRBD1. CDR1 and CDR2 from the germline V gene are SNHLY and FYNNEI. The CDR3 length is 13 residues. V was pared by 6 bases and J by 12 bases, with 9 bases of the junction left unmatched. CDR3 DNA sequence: TGTGCCAGCAGGGCAGGGACAGGGATAGGGCAGTTCTTC. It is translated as CASRAGTGIGQFF.

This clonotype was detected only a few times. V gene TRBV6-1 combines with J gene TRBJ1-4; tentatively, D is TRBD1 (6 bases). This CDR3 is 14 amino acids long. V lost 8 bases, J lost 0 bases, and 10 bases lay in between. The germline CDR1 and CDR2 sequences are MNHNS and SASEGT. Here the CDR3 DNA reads TGTGCCAGCGGGCGGACAGCAACTAATGAAAAACTGTTTTTT. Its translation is CASGRTATNEKLFF.

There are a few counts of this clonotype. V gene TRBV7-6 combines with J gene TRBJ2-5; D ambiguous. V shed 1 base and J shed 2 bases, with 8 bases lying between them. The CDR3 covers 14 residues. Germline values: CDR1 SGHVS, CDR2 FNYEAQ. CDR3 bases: TGTGCCAGCAGCTTAGGGGCAGCGCAAGAGACCCAGTACTTC. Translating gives CASSLGAAQETQYF. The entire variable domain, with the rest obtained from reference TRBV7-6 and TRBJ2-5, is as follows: GAGVSQSPRYKVTKRGQDVALRCDPISGHVSLYWYRQALGQGPEFLTYFNYEAQQDKSGLPNDRFSAERPEGSISTLTIQRTEQRDSAMYRCASSLGAAQETQYFGPGTRLLVL.

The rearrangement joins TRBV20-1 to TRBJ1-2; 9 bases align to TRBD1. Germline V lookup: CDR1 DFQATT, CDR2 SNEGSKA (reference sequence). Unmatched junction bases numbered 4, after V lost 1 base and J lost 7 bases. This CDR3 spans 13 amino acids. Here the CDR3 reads CSARGVQGAGYTF. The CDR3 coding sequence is TGCAGTGCTAGAGGCGTACAGGGGGCTGGCTACACCTTC.

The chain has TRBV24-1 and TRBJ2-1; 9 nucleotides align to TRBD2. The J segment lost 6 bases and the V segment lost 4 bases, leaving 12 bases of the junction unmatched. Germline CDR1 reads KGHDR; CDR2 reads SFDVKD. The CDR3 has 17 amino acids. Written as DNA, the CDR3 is TGTGCCACCAGTGACGCCGGGGAGCGGGGGGTGGGCAATGAGCAGTTCTTC. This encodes CATSDAGERGVGNEQFF.

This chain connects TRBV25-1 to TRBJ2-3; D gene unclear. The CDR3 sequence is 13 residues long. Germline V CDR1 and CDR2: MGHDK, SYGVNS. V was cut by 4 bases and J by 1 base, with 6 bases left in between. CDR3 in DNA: TGTGCCAGCAGTGTACACCGCACAGATACGCAGTATTTT. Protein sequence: CASSVHRTDTQYF. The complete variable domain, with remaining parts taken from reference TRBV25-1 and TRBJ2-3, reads EADIYQTPRYLVIGTGKKITLECSQTMGHDKMYWYQQDPGMELHLIHYSYGVNSTEKGDLSSESTVSRIRTEHFPLTLESARPSHTSQYLCASSVHRTDTQYFGPGTRLTVL.

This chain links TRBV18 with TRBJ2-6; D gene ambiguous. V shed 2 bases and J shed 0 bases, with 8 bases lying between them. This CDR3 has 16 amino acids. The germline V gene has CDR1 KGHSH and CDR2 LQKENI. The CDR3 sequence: CASSPTFRSGANVLTF. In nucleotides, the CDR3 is TGTGCCAGCTCACCAACATTCCGCTCTGGGGCCAACGTCCTGACTTTC.

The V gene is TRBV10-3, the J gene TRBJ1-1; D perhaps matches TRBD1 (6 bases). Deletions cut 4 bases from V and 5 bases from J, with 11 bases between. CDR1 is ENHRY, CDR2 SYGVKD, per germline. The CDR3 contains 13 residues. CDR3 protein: CAISGDMGTEAFF. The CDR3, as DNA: TGTGCCATCAGTGGGGACATGGGGACTGAAGCTTTCTTT.

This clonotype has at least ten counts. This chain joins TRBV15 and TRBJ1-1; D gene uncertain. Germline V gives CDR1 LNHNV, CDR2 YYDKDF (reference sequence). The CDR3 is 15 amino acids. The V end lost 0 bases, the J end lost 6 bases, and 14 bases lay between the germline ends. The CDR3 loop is CATSRDPGSSSEAFF. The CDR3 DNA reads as TGTGCCACCAGCAGAGATCCGGGAAGTTCGTCTGAAGCTTTCTTT.

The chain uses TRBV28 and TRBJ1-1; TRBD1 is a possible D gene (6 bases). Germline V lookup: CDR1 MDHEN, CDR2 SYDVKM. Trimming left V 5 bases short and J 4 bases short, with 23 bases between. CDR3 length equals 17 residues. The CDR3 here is CASSPPTGPRGSTEAFF. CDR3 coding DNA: TGTGCCAGCAGTCCCCCGACAGGCCCGAGGGGGAGCACTGAAGCTTTCTTT.

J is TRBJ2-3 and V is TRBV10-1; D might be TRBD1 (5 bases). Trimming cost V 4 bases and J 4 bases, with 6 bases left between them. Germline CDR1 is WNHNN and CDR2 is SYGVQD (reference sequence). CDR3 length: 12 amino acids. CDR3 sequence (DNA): TGCGCCAGCAGTGCAGGGTCAGATACGCAGTATTTT. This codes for CASSAGSDTQYF.

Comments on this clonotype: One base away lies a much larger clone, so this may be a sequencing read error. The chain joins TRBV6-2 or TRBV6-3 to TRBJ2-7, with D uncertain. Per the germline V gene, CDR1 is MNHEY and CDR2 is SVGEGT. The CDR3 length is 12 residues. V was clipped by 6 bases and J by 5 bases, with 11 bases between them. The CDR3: CASRPRPHEQYF. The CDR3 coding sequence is TGTGCCAGCAGACCTAGGCCCCACGAGCAGTACTTC.

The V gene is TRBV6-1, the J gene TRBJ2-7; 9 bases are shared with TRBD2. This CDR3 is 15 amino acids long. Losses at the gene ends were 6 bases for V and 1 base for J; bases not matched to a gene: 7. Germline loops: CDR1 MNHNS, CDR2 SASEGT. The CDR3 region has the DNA TGTGCCAGCAGGCGACTAGCGGACATATCCTACGAGCAGTACTTC. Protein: CASRRLADISYEQYF.

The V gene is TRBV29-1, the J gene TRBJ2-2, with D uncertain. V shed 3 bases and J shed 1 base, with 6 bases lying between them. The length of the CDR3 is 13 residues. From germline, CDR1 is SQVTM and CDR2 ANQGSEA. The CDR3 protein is CSVDRKNTGELFF. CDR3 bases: TGCAGCGTTGACAGAAAGAACACCGGGGAGCTGTTTTTT.

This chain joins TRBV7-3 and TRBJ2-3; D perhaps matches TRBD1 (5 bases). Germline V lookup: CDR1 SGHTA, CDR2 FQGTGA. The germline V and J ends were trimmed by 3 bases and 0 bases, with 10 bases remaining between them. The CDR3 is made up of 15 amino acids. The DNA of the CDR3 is TGTGCCAGCAGCTTCCAGGGCCTTAGCACAGATACGCAGTATTTT. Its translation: CASSFQGLSTDTQYF.

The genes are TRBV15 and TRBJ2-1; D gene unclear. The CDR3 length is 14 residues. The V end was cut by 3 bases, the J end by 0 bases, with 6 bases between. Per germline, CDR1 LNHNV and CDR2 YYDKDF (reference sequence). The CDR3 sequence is CATSRGSSYNEQFF. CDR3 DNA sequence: TGTGCCACCAGCAGGGGAAGCTCCTACAATGAGCAGTTCTTC.

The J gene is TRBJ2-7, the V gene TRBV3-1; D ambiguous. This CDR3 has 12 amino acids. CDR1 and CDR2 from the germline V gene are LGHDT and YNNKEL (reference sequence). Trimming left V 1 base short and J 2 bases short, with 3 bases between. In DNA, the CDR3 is TGTGCCAGCAGCCAAGGGGCCTACGAGCAGTACTTC. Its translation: CASSQGAYEQYF.

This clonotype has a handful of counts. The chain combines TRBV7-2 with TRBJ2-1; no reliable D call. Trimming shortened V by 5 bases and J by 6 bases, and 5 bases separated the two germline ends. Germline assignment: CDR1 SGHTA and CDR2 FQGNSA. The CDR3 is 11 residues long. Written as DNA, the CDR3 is TGTGCCAGCAGCCCGGCCAATGAGCAGTTCTTC. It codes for CASSPANEQFF.

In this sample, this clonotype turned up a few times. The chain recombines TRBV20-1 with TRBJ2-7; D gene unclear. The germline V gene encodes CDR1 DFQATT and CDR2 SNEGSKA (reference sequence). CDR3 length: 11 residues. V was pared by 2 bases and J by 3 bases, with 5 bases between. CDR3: CSARQSYEQYF. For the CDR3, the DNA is TGCAGTGCTAGACAGAGCTACGAGCAGTACTTC.